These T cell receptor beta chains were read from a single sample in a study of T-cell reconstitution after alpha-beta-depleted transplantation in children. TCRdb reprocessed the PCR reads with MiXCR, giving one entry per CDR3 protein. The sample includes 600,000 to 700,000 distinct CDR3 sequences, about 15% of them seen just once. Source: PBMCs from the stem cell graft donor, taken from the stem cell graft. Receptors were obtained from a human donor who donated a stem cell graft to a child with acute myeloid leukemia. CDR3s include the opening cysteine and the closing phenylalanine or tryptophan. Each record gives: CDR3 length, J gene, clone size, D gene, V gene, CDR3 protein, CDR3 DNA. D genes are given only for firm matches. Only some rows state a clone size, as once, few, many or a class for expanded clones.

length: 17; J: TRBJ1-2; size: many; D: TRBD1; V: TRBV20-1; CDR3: CSARLELTGTGGQGYTF; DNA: TGCAGTGCTAGATTGGAGTTGACAGGGACTGGGGGTCAAGGCTACACCTTC
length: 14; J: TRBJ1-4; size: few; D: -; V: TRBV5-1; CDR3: CASSQEWAEEKLFF; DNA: TGCGCCAGCAGCCAGGAATGGGCGGAGGAAAAACTGTTTTTT
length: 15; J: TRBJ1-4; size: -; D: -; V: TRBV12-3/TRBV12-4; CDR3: CASSLTGRWNEKLFF; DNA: TGTGCCAGCAGTTTAACGGGACGGTGGAATGAAAAACTGTTTTTT
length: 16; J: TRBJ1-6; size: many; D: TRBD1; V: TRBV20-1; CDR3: CSASEGAEAYNSPLHF; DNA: TGCAGTGCTAGCGAGGGGGCAGAAGCCTATAATTCACCCCTCCACTTT
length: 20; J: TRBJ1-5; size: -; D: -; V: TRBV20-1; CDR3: CRAQGLGGGGGRFSNQPQHF; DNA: TGCAGGGCTCAGGGCTTGGGAGGCGGTGGCGGACGCTTTAGCAATCAGCCCCAGCATTTT
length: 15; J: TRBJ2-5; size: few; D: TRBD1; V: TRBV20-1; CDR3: CSARDRDRGLETQYF; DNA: TGCAGTGCTAGAGACCGGGACAGGGGGCTAGAGACCCAGTACTTC
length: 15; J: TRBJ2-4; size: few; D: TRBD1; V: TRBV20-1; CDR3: CSARELGQGLDIQYF; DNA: TGCAGTGCTAGAGAATTAGGACAGGGGCTAGACATTCAGTACTTC
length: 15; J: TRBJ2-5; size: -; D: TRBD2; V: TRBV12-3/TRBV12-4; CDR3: CASSLIGGALETQYF; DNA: TGTGCCAGCAGTTTAATCGGGGGGGCATTGGAGACCCAGTACTTC
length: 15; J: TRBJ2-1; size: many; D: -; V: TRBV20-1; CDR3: CSATSAPGDPREQFF; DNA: TGCAGTGCCACGTCCGCCCCCGGGGACCCCCGGGAGCAGTTCTTC
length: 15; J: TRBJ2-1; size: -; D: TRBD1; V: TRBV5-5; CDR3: CASSGQQGASNEQFF; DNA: TGTGCCAGCAGCGGGCAACAGGGGGCCTCCAATGAGCAGTTCTTC
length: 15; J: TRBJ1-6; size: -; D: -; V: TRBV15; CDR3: CATSRDRALGSPLHF; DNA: TGTGCCACCAGCAGAGACCGGGCCTTGGGTTCACCCCTCCACTTT
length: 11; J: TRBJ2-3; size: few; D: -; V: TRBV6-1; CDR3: CASSDGRPQYF; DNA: TGTGCCAGCAGTGACGGGCGGCCGCAGTATTTT
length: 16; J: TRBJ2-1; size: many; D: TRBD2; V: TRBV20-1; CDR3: CSAVEGAGGLYNEQFF; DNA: TGCAGTGCTGTTGAGGGAGCGGGGGGCCTATACAATGAGCAGTTCTTC
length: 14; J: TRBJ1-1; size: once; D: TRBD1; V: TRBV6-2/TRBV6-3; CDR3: CASMDPDRDTEAFF; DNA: TGTGCCAGCATGGACCCGGACAGGGACACTGAAGCTTTCTTT
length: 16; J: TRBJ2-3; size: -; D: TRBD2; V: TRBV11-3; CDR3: CASSLTSEASTDTQYF; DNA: TGTGCCAGCAGCTTAACTAGCGAAGCGAGCACAGATACGCAGTATTTT
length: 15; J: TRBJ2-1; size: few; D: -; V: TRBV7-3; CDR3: CASSLYLAGKGEQFF; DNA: TGTGCCAGCAGCTTGTATCTGGCGGGAAAGGGTGAGCAGTTCTTC
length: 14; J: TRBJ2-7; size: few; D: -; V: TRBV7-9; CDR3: CASSSVPGQYEQYF; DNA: TGTGCCAGCAGCTCGGTTCCCGGACAGTACGAGCAGTACTTC
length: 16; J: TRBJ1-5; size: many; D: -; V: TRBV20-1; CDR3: CSARGGGAHSNQPQHF; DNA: TGCAGTGCTAGAGGAGGGGGGGCCCATAGCAATCAGCCCCAGCATTTT
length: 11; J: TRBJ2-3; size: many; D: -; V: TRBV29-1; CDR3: CSVGHKDTQYF; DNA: TGCAGCGTTGGACACAAAGATACGCAGTATTTT
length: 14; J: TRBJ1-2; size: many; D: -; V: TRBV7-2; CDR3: CASSFIGQDYGYTF; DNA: TGTGCCAGCAGCTTTATAGGCCAGGACTATGGCTACACCTTC
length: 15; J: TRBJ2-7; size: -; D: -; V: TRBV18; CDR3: CASSLDSGQPYEQYF; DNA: TGTGCCAGCTCCCTCGATTCTGGACAGCCCTACGAGCAGTACTTC
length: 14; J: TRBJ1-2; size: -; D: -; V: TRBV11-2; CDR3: CASTQNGVLNGYTF; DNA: TGTGCCAGCACCCAAAATGGGGTCCTTAATGGCTACACCTTC
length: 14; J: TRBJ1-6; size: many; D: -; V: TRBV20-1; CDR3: CSVLSRDYNSPLHF; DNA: TGCAGTGTTCTTTCCAGGGACTATAATTCACCCCTCCACTTT
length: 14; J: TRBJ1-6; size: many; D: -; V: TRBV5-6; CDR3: CASSLDSHNSPLHF; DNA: TGTGCCAGCAGCTTGGATAGCCATAATTCACCCCTCCACTTT
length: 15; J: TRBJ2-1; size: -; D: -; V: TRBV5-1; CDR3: CASRVLGGARNEQFF; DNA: TGCGCCAGCAGGGTTTTAGGGGGGGCCCGCAATGAGCAGTTCTTC
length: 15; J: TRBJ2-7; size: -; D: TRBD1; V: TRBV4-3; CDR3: CASSQETGAGYEQYF; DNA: TGCGCCAGCAGCCAAGAAACAGGGGCCGGCTACGAGCAGTACTTC
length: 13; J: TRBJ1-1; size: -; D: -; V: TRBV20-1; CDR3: CSARGTTDTEAFF; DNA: TGCAGTGCTAGAGGGACTACGGACACTGAAGCTTTCTTT
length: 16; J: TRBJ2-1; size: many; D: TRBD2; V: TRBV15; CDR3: CATSRGLALSYNEQFF; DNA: TGTGCCACCAGCAGAGGACTAGCCCTAAGCTACAATGAGCAGTTCTTC
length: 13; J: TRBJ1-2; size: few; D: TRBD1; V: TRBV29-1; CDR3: CSVPTGFNYGYTF; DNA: TGCAGCGTACCGACAGGGTTTAACTATGGCTACACCTTC
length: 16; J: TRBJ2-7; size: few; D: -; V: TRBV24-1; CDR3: CATSDSGQRRSYEQYF; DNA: TGTGCCACCAGTGATAGCGGACAGCGTCGCTCCTACGAGCAGTACTTC
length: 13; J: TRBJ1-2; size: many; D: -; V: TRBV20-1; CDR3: CSARAPIKNGYTF; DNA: TGCAGTGCTAGAGCCCCCATTAAAAATGGCTACACCTTC
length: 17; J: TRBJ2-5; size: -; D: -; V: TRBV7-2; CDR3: CASSPSITGWAVETQYF; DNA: TGTGCCAGCAGCCCCTCCATCACAGGCTGGGCGGTTGAGACCCAGTACTTC
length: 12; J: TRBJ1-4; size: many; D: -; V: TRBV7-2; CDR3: CASSLAREKLFF; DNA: TGTGCCAGCAGCTTAGCGAGGGAAAAACTGTTTTTT
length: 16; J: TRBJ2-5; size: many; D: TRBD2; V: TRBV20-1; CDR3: CSALRTSGGAVETQYF; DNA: TGCAGTGCTCTAAGGACTAGCGGGGGGGCCGTTGAGACCCAGTACTTC
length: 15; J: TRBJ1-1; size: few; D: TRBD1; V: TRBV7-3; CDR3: CASSPAEGGTAEAFF; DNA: TGTGCCAGCAGCCCAGCCGAGGGAGGGACAGCAGAAGCTTTCTTT
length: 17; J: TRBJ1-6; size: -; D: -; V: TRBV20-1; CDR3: CCATNTGHSSYNSPLHF; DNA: TGCTGTGCTACGAATACAGGGCACAGCTCCTATAATTCACCCCTCCACTTT
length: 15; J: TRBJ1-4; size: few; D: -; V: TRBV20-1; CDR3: CSARARPVANEKLFF; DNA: TGCAGTGCTAGAGCCAGACCAGTGGCTAATGAAAAACTGTTTTTT
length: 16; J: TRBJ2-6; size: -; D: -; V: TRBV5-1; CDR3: CASSPTGSGGANVLTF; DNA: TGCGCCAGCAGCCCCACAGGGTCCGGTGGGGCCAACGTCCTGACTTTC
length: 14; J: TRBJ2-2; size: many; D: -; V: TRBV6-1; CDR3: CASTDRPTIGELFF; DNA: TGTGCCAGCACGGACAGACCGACAATCGGGGAGCTGTTTTTT
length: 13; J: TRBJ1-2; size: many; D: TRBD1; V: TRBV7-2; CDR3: CASSTRQGDGYTF; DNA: TGTGCCAGCAGCACCCGACAGGGTGATGGCTACACCTTC
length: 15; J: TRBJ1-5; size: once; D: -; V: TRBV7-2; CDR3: CASSLEFQGNQPQHF; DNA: TGTGCCAGCAGCTTAGAGTTTCAGGGCAATCAGCCCCAGCATTTT
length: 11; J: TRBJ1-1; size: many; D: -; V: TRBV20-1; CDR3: CSAENTGLAFF; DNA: TGCAGTGCCGAAAATACAGGGCTGGCTTTCTTT
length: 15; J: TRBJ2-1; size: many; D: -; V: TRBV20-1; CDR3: CSAFFRKASYNEQFF; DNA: TGCAGTGCTTTTTTCAGGAAAGCCTCTTACAATGAGCAGTTCTTC
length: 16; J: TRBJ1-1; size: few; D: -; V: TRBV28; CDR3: CASSPWGHHMNTEAFF; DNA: TGTGCCAGCAGCCCCTGGGGACATCACATGAACACTGAAGCTTTCTTT
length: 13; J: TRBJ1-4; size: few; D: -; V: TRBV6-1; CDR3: CASSNLGNEKLFF; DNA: TGTGCCAGCAGCAACCTCGGAAATGAAAAACTGTTTTTT
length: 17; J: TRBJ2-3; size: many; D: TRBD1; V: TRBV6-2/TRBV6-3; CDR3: CASTPSGTGGPMDTQYF; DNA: TGTGCCAGCACCCCTAGCGGGACAGGGGGTCCCATGGATACGCAGTATTTT
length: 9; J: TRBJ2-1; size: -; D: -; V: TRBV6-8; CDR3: CASLNEQFF; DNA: TGTGCCAGCCTGAATGAGCAGTTCTTC
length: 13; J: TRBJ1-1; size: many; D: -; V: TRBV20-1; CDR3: CSASQGANTEAFF; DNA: TGCAGTGCCTCACAGGGTGCGAACACTGAAGCTTTCTTT
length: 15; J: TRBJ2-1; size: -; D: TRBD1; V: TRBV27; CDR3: CATVKEGQAYNEQFF; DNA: TGTGCCACCGTTAAGGAGGGACAGGCTTACAATGAGCAGTTCTTC
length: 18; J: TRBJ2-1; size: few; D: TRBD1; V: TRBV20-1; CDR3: CSTYRDRGPVSSYNEQFF; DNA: TGCAGTACATACCGGGACAGGGGTCCTGTTAGCTCCTACAATGAGCAGTTCTTC
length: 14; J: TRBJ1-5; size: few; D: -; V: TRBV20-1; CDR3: CSARDPLGDQPQHF; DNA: TGCAGTGCTAGAGACCCACTAGGCGATCAGCCCCAGCATTTT
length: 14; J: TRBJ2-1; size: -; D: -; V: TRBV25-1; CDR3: CASSDGLGRNEQFF; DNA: TGTGCCAGCAGTGATGGTCTAGGGAGGAATGAGCAGTTCTTC